The TCR beta chain under discussion was sequenced for a study of cytomegalovirus exposure and HLA in healthy donors. About the study: Earlier sequencing of about 200 million T cells yielded approximately 120 million unique TCR beta sequences.

The donors (healthy individuals) were bone marrow donors. Comment on this clone: Its antigen is as yet unknown.

Study-wide findings and caveats: In a later analysis, V- and J-gene trimming of beta chains associated with a DCLRE1C missense variant, replicated independently. CMV antigen specificity of a few CMV-associated chains was confirmed in vitro.

Trimming cost V 6 bases and J 3 bases, with 14 bases left between them. This CDR3 is 14 amino acids long. The germline CDR1 and CDR2 sequences are MDHEN and SYDVKM. Use of 60 Vbeta and 13 Jbeta primers characterized the PCR. Sequencing was performed with immunoSEQ multiplex PCR; in TCRdb, only in-frame clones are kept and a portion is missing. The data hold roughly 150,000 clones, with around 76% observed a single time. The genes are TRBV28 and TRBJ1-1; D unclear. This receptor was identified in a woman between 40 and 55 years old in good health and CMV-seronegative. Input material: PBMCs. CDR3 bases: TGTGCCAGCAGCCCGGGAGACTGGGACACTGAAGCTTTCTTT. Protein sequence: CASSPGDWDTEAFF. Together with reference TRBV28 and TRBJ1-1, the CDR3 gives the full variable domain: DVKVTQSSRYLVKRTGEKVFLECVQDMDHENMFWYRQDPGLGLRLIYFSYDVKMKEKGDIPEGYSVSREKKERFSLILESASTNQTSMYLCASSPGDWDTEAFFGQGTRLTVV.